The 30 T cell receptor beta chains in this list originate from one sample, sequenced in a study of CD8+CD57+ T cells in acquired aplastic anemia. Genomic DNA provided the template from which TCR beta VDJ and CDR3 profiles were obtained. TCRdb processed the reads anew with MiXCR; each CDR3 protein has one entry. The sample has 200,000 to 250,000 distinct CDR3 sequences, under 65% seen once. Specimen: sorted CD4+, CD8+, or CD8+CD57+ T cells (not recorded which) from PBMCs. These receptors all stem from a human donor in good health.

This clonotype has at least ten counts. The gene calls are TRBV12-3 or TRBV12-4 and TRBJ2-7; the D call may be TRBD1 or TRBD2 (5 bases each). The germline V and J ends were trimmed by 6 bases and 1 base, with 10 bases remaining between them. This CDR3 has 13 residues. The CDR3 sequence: CASSPGTSYEQYF. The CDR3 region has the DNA TGTGCCAGCAGCCCCGGGACGTCCTACGAGCAGTACTTC.

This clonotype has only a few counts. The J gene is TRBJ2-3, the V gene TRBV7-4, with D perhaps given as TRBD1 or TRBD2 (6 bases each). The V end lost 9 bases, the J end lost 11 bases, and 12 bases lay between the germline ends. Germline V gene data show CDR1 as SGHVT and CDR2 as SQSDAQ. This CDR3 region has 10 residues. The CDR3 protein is CASGGRLQYF. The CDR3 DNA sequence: TGTGCCAGTGGGGGGCGTTTGCAGTATTTT.

The CDR3 loop is CASSPGGGNQPQHF. The CDR3 DNA sequence: TGTGCCAGCAGCCCAGGGGGCGGGAATCAGCCCCAGCATTTT. The chain uses TRBV7-6 and TRBJ1-5; TRBD1 agrees at 8 bases. This CDR3 contains 14 residues. V shed 5 bases and J 4 bases; nucleotides not matched to a gene: 4. CDR1 is SGHVS and CDR2 is FNYEAQ in the germline V gene.

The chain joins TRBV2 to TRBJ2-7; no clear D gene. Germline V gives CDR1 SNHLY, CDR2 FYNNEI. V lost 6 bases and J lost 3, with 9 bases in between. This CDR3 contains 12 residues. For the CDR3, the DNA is TGTGCCAGCAGGGGTGGGGTCTACGAGCAGTACTTC. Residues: CASRGGVYEQYF.

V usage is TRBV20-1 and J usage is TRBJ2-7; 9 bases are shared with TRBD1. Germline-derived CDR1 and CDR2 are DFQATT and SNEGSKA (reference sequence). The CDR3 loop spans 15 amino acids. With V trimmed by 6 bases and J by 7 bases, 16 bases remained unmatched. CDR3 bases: TGCAGTGCATTTAATATGGACAGGGGAGCTGGGGAGCAGTACTTC. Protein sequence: CSAFNMDRGAGEQYF.

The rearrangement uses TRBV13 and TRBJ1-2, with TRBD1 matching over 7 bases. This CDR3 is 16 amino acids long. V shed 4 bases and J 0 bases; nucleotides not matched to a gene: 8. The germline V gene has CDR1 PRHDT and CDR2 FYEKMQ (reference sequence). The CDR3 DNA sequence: TGTGCCAGCAGCTCCTGGGGGGACAGTTCTAACTATGGCTACACCTTC. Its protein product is CASSSWGDSSNYGYTF.

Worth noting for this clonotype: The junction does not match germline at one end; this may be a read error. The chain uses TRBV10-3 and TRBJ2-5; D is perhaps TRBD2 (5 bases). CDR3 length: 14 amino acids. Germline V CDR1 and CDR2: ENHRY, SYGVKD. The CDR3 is CAISPGVIQEAQYF. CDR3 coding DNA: TGTGCCATCAGCCCCGGGGTAATTCAAGAGGCCCAGTACTTC.

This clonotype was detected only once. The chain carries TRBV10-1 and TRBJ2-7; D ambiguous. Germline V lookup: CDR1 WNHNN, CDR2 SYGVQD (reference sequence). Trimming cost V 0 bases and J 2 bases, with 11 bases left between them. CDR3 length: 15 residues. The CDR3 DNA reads TGCGCCAGCAGTGAGTCGGGAATCTCAGCCTACGAGCAGTACTTC. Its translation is CASSESGISAYEQYF.

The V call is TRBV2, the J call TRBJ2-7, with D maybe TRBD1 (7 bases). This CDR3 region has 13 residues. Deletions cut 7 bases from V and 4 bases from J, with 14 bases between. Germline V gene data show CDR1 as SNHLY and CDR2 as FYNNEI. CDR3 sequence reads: CASTAGQLYEQYF. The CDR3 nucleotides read TGTGCCAGCACCGCGGGACAGTTGTACGAGCAGTACTTC.

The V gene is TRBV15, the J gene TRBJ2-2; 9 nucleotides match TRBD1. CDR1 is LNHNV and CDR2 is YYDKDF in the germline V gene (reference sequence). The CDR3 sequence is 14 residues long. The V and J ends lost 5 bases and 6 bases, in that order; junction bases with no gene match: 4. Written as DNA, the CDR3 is TGTGCCACCAGCGGGACAGGGAGGTCCGGGGAGCTGTTTTTT. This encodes CATSGTGRSGELFF.

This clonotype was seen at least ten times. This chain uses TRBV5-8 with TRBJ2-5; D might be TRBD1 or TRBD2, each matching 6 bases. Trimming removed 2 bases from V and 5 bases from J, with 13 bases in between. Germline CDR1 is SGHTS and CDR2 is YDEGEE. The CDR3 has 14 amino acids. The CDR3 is CASSFRTGRETQYF. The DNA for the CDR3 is TGTGCCAGCAGCTTTCGAACAGGGAGGGAGACCCAGTACTTC.

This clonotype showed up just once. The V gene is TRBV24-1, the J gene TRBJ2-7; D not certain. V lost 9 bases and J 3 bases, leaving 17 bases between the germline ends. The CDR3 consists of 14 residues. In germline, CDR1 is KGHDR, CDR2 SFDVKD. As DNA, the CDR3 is TGTGCCACCGGTCGACGAGTTGGGGACTACGAGCAGTACTTC. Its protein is CATGRRVGDYEQYF.

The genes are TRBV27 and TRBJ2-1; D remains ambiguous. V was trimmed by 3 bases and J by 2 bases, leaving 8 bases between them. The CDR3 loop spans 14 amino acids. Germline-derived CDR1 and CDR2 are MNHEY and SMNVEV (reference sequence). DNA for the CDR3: TGTGCCAGCAGTTTTTCCAGGACCTACAATGAGCAGTTCTTC. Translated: CASSFSRTYNEQFF.

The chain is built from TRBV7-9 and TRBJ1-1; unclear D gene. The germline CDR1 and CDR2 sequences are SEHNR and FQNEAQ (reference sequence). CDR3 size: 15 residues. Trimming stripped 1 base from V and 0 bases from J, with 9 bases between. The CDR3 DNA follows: TGTGCCAGCAGCTTAGATTACGGAGTGAACACTGAAGCTTTCTTT. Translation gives CASSLDYGVNTEAFF.

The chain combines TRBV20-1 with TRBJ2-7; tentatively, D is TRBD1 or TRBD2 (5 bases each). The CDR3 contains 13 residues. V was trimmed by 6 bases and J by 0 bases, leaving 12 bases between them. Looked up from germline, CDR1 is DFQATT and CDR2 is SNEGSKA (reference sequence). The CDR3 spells CSAVGTDSYEQYF. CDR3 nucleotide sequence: TGCAGTGCCGTTGGGACGGACTCCTACGAGCAGTACTTC.

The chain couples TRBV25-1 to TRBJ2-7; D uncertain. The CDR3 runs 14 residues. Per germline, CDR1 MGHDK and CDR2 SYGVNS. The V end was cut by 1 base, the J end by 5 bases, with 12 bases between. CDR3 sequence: CASSEFGSLNEQYF. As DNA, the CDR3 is TGTGCCAGCAGTGAATTTGGGTCACTCAACGAGCAGTACTTC.

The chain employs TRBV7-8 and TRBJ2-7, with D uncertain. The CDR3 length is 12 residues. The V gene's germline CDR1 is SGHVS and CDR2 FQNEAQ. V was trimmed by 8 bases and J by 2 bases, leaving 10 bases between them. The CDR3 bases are TGTGCCAGCGGTCTCCGCGCCTACGAGCAGTACTTC. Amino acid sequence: CASGLRAYEQYF.

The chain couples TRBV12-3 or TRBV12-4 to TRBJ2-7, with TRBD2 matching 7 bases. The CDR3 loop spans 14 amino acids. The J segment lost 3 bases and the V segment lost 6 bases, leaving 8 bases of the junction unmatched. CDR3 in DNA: TGTGCCAGCAGCAAAGAGCGGGGCAGCTACGAGCAGTACTTC. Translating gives CASSKERGSYEQYF.

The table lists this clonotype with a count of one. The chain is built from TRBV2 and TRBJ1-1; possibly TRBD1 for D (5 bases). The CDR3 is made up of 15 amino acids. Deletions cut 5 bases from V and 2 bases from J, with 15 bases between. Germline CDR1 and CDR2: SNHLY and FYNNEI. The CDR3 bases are TGTGCCAGCAGTCTTCGAAGGACATCTAACACTGAAGCTTTCTTT. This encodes CASSLRRTSNTEAFF.

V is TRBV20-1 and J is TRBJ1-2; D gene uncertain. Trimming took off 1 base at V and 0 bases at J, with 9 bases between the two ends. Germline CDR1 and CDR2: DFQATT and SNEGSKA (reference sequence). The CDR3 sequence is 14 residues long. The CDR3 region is CSARVQPTNYGYTF. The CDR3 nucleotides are TGCAGTGCTAGAGTACAACCGACTAACTATGGCTACACCTTC.

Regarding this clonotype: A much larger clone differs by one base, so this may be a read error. This CDR3 is CASSQDEGTGWPTHEQFF. The CDR3 DNA reads as TGCGCCAGCAGCCAAGATGAAGGAACGGGGTGGCCTACTCATGAGCAGTTCTTC. The V and J genes are TRBV4-1 and TRBJ2-1; possibly TRBD2 for D (5 bases). In germline, CDR1 is MGHRA, CDR2 YSYEKL. The CDR3 contains 18 residues. V was pared by 0 bases and J by 8 bases, with 23 bases between.

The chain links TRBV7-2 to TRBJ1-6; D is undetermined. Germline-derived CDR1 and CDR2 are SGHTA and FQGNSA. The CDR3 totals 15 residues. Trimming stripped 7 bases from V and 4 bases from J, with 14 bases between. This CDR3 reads CASTTIGIYNSPLHF. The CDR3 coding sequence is TGTGCCAGCACCACCATCGGTATATATAATTCACCCCTCCACTTT.

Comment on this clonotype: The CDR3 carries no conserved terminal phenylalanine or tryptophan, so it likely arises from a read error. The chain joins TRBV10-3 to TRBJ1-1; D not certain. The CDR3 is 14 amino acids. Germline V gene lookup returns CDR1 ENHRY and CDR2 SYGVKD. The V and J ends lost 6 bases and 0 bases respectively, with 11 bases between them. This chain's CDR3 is CAIRELGVNTEAFC. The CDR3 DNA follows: TGTGCCATCAGAGAACTGGGAGTGAACACTGAAGCTTTCTGT.

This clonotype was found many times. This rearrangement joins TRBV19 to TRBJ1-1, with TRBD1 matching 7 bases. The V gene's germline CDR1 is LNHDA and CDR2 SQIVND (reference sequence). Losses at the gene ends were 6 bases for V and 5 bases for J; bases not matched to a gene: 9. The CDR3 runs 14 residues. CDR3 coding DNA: TGTGCCAGTAGCCCAAAGACAGGGTGGACTGAAGCTTTCTTT. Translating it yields CASSPKTGWTEAFF.

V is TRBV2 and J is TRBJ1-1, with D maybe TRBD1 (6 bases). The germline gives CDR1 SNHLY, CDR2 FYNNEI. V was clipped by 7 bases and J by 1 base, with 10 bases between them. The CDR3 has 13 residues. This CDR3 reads CASKGTTNTEAFF. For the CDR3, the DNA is TGTGCCAGCAAGGGGACAACGAACACTGAAGCTTTCTTT.

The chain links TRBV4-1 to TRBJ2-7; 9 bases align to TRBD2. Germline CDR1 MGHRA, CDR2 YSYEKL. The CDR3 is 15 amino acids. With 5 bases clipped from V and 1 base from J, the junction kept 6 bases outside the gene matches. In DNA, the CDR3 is TGCGCCAGCAGCGCACTAGCGGGCCTATCCTACGAGCAGTACTTC. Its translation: CASSALAGLSYEQYF.

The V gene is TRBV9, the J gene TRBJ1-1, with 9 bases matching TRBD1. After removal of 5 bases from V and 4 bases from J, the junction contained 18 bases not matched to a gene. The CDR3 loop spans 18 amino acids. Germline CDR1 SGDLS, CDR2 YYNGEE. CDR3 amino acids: CASRPFTGGAVVSTEAFF. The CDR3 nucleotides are TGTGCCAGCAGGCCATTTACAGGGGGCGCGGTAGTGAGCACTGAAGCTTTCTTT.

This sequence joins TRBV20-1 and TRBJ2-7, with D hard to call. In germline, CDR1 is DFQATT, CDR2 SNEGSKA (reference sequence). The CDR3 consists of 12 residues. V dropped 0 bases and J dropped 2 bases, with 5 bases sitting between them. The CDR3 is CSAREGTYEQYF. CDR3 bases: TGCAGTGCTAGAGAGGGGACCTACGAGCAGTACTTC.

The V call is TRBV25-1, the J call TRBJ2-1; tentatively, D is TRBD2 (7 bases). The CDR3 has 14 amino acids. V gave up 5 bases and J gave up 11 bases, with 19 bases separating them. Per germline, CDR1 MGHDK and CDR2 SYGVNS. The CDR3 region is CASSSLGGLGQQFF. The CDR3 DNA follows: TGTGCCAGCAGTTCTCTCGGGGGGCTTGGGCAGCAGTTCTTC.

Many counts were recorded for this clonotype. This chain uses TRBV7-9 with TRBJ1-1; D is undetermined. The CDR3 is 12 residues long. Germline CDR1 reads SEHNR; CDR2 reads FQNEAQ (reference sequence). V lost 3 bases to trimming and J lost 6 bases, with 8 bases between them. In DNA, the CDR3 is TGTGCCAGCAGCTTTACAGATTCTGAAGCTTTCTTT. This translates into CASSFTDSEAFF.